This entry lists 8 T cell receptor beta chains sequenced from one sample in a study of Graves' ophthalmopathy and Graves' hyperthyroidism. TCR beta CDR3 regions were amplified from RNA transcripts. First-round RT-PCR with HTBI primers preceded a second-round multiplex PCR. TCRdb re-called the multiplex PCR reads through MiXCR, storing one row per CDR3 protein. The table has under 200,000 distinct CDR3 sequences, over 35% seen once. Source material: peripheral blood. The receptors come from a woman in her 40s with Graves' ophthalmopathy.

This clonotype came up many times. The rearrangement links TRBV4-1 to TRBJ2-7, with TRBD2 matching over 10 bases. The V segment lost 2 bases and the J segment 3 bases; nucleotides outside the gene matches: 4. The CDR3 is made up of 15 amino acids. Germline assignment: CDR1 MGHRA and CDR2 YSYEKL. The CDR3 here is CASSQILAGLYEQYF. In DNA, the CDR3 is TGCGCCAGCAGCCAAATACTAGCGGGACTCTACGAGCAGTACTTC.

The DNA of the CDR3 is TGCAGTGTTGTTGAAGGGAGTAGCAATCAGCCCCAGCATTTT. As protein: CSVVEGSSNQPQHF. V usage is TRBV20-1 and J usage is TRBJ1-5; D uncertain. Germline CDR1 reads DFQATT; CDR2 reads SNEGSKA (reference sequence). This CDR3 spans 14 amino acids. With 7 bases removed from V and 0 bases from J, the gap between germline ends came to 13 bases.

Many counts were recorded for this clonotype. The genes are TRBV12-3 or TRBV12-4 and TRBJ2-5; either TRBD1 or TRBD2 may fit D (5 bases each). The CDR3 loop spans 13 amino acids. The V and J ends lost 2 bases and 5 bases respectively, with 9 bases between them. For the CDR3, the DNA is TGTGCCAGCAGTTTACCCGGGACCGAGACCCAGTACTTC. Its translation: CASSLPGTETQYF.

This clonotype was seen ten or more times. The V and J genes are TRBV6-1 and TRBJ2-7; D gene unclear. The CDR3 contains 13 residues. With 7 bases removed from V and 6 bases from J, the gap between germline ends came to 16 bases. Per the germline V gene, CDR1 is MNHNS and CDR2 is SASEGT. CDR3 sequence: CASTQTPLLEQYF. CDR3 DNA: TGTGCCAGCACACAAACTCCCTTACTCGAGCAGTACTTC.

This clonotype was found many times. This rearrangement joins TRBV28 to TRBJ1-3; D unresolved. CDR1 MDHEN and CDR2 SYDVKM come from the germline V gene. This CDR3 comprises 12 residues. The V and J ends lost 6 bases and 6 bases respectively, with 9 bases between them. CDR3 sequence (DNA): TGTGCCAGCAGGCGCCAGAAAAACACCATATATTTT. Its translation is CASRRQKNTIYF.

This clonotype came up many times. This chain uses TRBV30 with TRBJ1-2; D not resolved. The CDR3 spans 12 residues. Germline V CDR1 and CDR2: GTSNPN, SVGIG (reference sequence). V was pared by 0 bases and J by 10 bases, with 12 bases between. The CDR3 nucleotides read TGTGCCTGGAGTGTAGGCACCGCGTCCTACACCTTC. Amino acid sequence: CAWSVGTASYTF. The variable domain in full, completed from reference TRBV30 and TRBJ1-2, reads SQTIHQWPATLVQPVGSPLSLECTVEGTSNPNLYWYRQAAGRGLQLLFYSVGIGQISSEVPQNLSASRPQDRQFILSSKKLLLSDSGFYLCAWSVGTASYTFGSGTRLTVV.

The V and J genes are TRBV12-3 or TRBV12-4 and TRBJ1-2; D call uncertain. Trimming removed 6 bases at V and 10 bases at J, with 24 bases between. CDR3 length: 15 residues. CDR3 amino acids: CASSPLGSEMSAYTF. CDR3 coding DNA: TGTGCCAGCAGCCCGTTGGGGAGCGAGATGTCAGCCTACACCTTC.

At least ten counts were recorded for this clonotype. The chain links TRBV28 to TRBJ2-7, with D possibly matching TRBD1 (6 bases). V lost 6 bases, J lost 3 bases, and 18 bases lay in between. Germline V lookup: CDR1 MDHEN, CDR2 SYDVKM. The CDR3 has 15 amino acids. This CDR3 is CASRETGSPHYEQYF. The CDR3 nucleotides read TGTGCCAGCAGGGAAACAGGGAGTCCCCACTACGAGCAGTACTTC.